The present TCR beta chain was sequenced within a study of blood T cells in healthy people across ages. General observations from the study: Because donor CMV status was unknown, expanded clonotype changes were possibly confounded.

Comment on this clonotype: Its specificity is not known.

A sample-barcoded 5' primer and a J-beta primer mix were used in a second PCR of about 7 to 12 cycles. From the 5' RACE reads, TCRdb called clonotypes with MiXCR, one entry per CDR3 protein. The sample lists about 580,000 distinct CDR3 sequences; roughly 48% were seen once. V gave up 5 bases and J gave up 7 bases, with 15 bases separating them. Germline CDR1 is SGHTA and CDR2 is FQGNSA. This CDR3 is built from 14 residues. The genes are TRBV7-2 and TRBJ2-1; the D gene is possibly TRBD2 (5 bases). The receptor's source is a man older than 75 in good health. The material sequenced was blood. DNA of the CDR3: TGTGCCAGCAGCGTATCGGGCCGAGGGAATGAGCAGTTCTTC. Translated: CASSVSGRGNEQFF.